This T cell receptor beta chain was found in a study of T-cell memory formation after mild COVID-19 (dated by TCRdb to the early 2020s). About the investigation overall: TCR sequence clusters from the two donors were largely donor specific. The cohort was made up of two young adult volunteers, one female and one male, who were previously healthy. In two donors, T-cell clones that expanded and contracted after mild COVID-19 were followed by sequencing TCRalpha and TCRbeta repertoires longitudinally.

Instrument on record: Illumina NovaSeq 6000. TCRalpha and TCRbeta cDNA libraries were built by 5'RACE with constant-segment primers, adding sample barcodes and unique molecular identifiers. RNA was extracted from every sample with Trizol reagent. Libraries were amplified in two PCR steps, with a second sample barcode and Illumina TruSeq adapters added in the second step. Sequencing of libraries was performed on an Illumina NovaSeq with 2 x 150 bp paired-end reads. Under the source paper's analysis protocol: Reads were demultiplexed and collapsed into UMI-guided consensus sequences with migec v1.2.7. Using mixcr v2.1.11, UMI consensuses were aligned to TRA and TRB V and J templates and then assembled into clonotypes. Expanded or contracted clonotypes were those called significant by both edgeR and NoisET, with noise models trained on biological replicates. edgeR calls used a false discovery rate-adjusted p below 0.01 and a log2 fold-change threshold of 1. As an exploratory analysis of dynamics, PCA with hierarchical clustering was applied to max-normalized trajectories of the 1000 most abundant clonotypes. Separately sequenced CD4+ and CD8+ repertoires were used to assign the CD4 or CD8 phenotype of responding clones. The raw public reads went through TCRdb reprocessing: fastp at Q25, MiXCR clone calling, in-frame beta chains kept. Each CDR3 protein appears once, grouped with its most common genes and DNA. TCRdb, not the authors, supplied the V and J calls. The sample has about 410,000 distinct CDR3 sequences on record, around a quarter of them singletons. The top ten hold over 10% of the sample.

Ficoll-Paque density gradient centrifugation was the method used to isolate PBMCs. Paper-wide results and their limitations: SARS-CoV-2 specificity was not confirmed for the second-wave clones peaking on day 37. Some responding clones were found in pre-infection memory, which suggests that pre-existing cross-reactive memory T cells took part in the SARS-CoV-2 response. Contracting CD4+ clones appeared mostly in the CM and EM memory subsets, whereas CD8+ clones were enriched in EMRA. Clones contracting from day 15 to 85 had balanced CD4/CD8 phenotypes, while a second wave expanding from day 15 to 37 was biased towards CD4+. The study included only a couple of mild cases, and larger cohorts that include severe cases with pre-infection samples were judged to be necessary.

This clonotype was seen a single time. Its cognate antigen has yet to be identified. No base quality values were provided; no much bigger clone lies one nucleotide off. One read is thin evidence. Trimming removed 4 bases from V and 4 bases from J; the gene matches leave 11 bases unexplained. Counted from cysteine to phenylalanine, this CDR3 has 16 amino acids. The entry retains the CDR3 DNA only, 48 bases that are in frame from base 1. The germline V gene (reference sequence) gives CDR1 as SEHNR and CDR2 as FQNEAQ. The sample comprised PBMCs or a T cell subset sorted from them (not recorded which). The sequence links TRBV7-9 to TRBJ2-7, with TRBD1 matching 9 junction bases. The clonotype originates from an adult woman who had mild COVID-19 (a few samples of this study predate the infection). The sample titles of this study are shuffled in the database, so cell type and time point are left out; the donor was told from shared clones. The sequence in DNA is TGTGCCAGCAGCTCCGTTAGGACAGGGGAGGGGTACGAGCAGTACTTC. Its protein reads: CASSSVRTGEGYEQYF.